One and the same sample provided the 2 T cell receptor beta chains below, sequenced in a study of STAT5B mutations in CD4+ large granular lymphocyte leukemia (dated by TCRdb to between 2021 and 2024). Library preparation used the immunoSEQ multiplex PCR assay. TCRdb holds this immuneACCESS table with in-frame rearrangements only. Some clones are missing; in checked studies, unresolved V genes explain under half, and the rest has no known cause. This sample holds about 22,000 clones; around 79% were observed only once. The ten top clones hold 0.4% to 0.45% of the sample. Sequenced input: CD4+ T cells from blood buffy coats. These receptor sequences come from a human donor in good health.

This clone was seen a single time. V gene TRBV11-3 combines with J gene TRBJ2-1, with TRBD2 matching over 7 bases. CDR3 size: 13 residues. V gave up 5 bases and J gave up 8 bases; unmatched junction bases: 6. CDR1 and CDR2 from the germline V gene are SGHNT and YENEEA. In nucleotides, the CDR3 is TGTGCCAGCAGCAGGACTAGTTCCTATGAGCAGTTCTTC. Translation gives CASSRTSSYEQFF.

The gene calls are TRBV5-4 and TRBJ1-1, with D unclear. V was pared by 4 bases and J by 2 bases, with 12 bases between. This CDR3 spans 14 amino acids. The germline V gene has CDR1 SGHNT and CDR2 YYREEE (reference sequence). The CDR3 DNA sequence: TGTGCCAGCAGCCAAGGGCGAGTCAACACTGAAGCTTTCTTT. Translating gives CASSQGRVNTEAFF.